This TCR beta chain is from a study of blood T cell repertoires in COVID-19. The overall study: Acute and convalescent COVID-19 samples came from the United States, Italy and Spain. PBMCs, B-cell-depleted T cells, or T cells were the source of the cDNA or gDNA that made up the material.

The authors' processing: For nucleated cells, counts were estimated from reference gene primer amplification. Sequencing used immunoSEQ multiplex PCR; TCRdb keeps in-frame clones, though not all of them. V, J and clone size are taken as reported in that table, and D and trimming were inferred from the DNA itself. The profile shows over 25,000 clones, approximately 82% of them singletons. The CDR3 contains 12 residues. The germline CDR1 and CDR2 sequences are SNHLY and FYNNEI. The J segment lost 3 bases and the V segment lost 7 bases, leaving 3 bases of the junction unmatched. This receptor was obtained from a human donor in a cohort sampled during active COVID-19. The sequenced material came from peripheral blood. This chain uses TRBV2 with TRBJ2-7, with 7 bases matching TRBD1. The CDR3 reads CASKGDSYEQYF. The CDR3 nucleotides are TGTGCCAGCAAGGGGGACAGCTACGAGCAGTACTTC. The full variable domain, its missing parts supplied by reference TRBV2 and TRBJ2-7, is EPEVTQTPSHQVTQMGQEVILRCVPISNHLYFYWYRQILGQKVEFLVSFYNNEISEKSEIFDDQFSVERPDGSNFTLKIRSTKLEDSAMYFCASKGDSYEQYFGPGTRLTVT.